A single T cell receptor beta chain is shown here with its context. Its matching antigen is unknown. The germline gives CDR1 SGDLS, CDR2 YYNGEE. V gave up 4 bases and J gave up 2 bases, with 19 bases separating them. This CDR3 has 17 residues. The entry originates in a study of cytomegalovirus exposure and HLA in healthy donors. The study, taken as a whole, reports: DRB1 showed the most TCR associations and HLA-C the fewest in a later analysis, as rates varied by HLA locus. Sequencing likely caused a cluster of highly shared sequence variants.

Both 60 Vbeta primers and 13 Jbeta primers went into the PCR. The data were produced by immunoSEQ multiplex PCR, yet TCRdb's version contains in-frame clones alone and is incomplete. Among about 170,000 clones listed, approximately 80% were seen once. The chain recombines TRBV9 with TRBJ2-1; D unclear. Sequencing input: PBMCs. The clonotype comes from a female donor in good health and CMV-seronegative. The CDR3 nucleotides are TGTGCCAGCAGCCATCCCGCGAAAATGGTCCCCTACAATGAGCAGTTCTTC. Protein product: CASSHPAKMVPYNEQFF. Looking up the rest from reference TRBV9 and TRBJ2-1 gives the full variable domain: DSGVTQTPKHLITATGQRVTLRCSPRSGDLSVYWYQQSLDQGLQFLIQYYNGEERAKGNILERFSAQQFPDLHSELNLSSLELGDSALYFCASSHPAKMVPYNEQFFGPGTRLTVL.